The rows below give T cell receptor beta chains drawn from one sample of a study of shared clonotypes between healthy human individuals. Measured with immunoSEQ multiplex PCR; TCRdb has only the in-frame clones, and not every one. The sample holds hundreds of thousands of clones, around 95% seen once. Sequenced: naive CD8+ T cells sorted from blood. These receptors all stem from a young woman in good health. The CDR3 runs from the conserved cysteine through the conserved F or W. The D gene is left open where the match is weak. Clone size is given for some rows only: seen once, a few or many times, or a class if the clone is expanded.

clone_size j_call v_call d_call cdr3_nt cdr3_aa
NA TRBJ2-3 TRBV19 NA TGTGCCAGTACCCCCAGGGACAAACTAGATACGCAGTATTTT CASTPRDKLDTQYF
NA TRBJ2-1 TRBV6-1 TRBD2 TGTGCCAGCAGTTTCACTAGCGGGACCTACAATGAGCAGTTCTTC CASSFTSGTYNEQFF
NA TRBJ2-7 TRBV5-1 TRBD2 TGCGCCAGCAGCGTCACGGGGGGGCTCGAGCAGTACTTC CASSVTGGLEQYF
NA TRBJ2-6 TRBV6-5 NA TGTGCCAGCAGATTATTCTCTGGGGCCAACGTCCTGACTTTC CASRLFSGANVLTF
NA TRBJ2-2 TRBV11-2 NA TGTGCCAGCAGCCATCGGAAGGGCTTGGTCACCGGGGAGCTGTTTTTT CASSHRKGLVTGELFF
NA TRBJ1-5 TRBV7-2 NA TGTGCCAGCAGCTACCCCGTGGGGTTCAATCAGCCCCAGCATTTT CASSYPVGFNQPQHF
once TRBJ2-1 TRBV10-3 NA TGTGCCATCAGTGAGGGAGGCGCTTCCTCCTACAATGAGCAGTTCTTC CAISEGGASSYNEQFF
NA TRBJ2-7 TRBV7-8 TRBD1 TGTGCCAGCAGCTTTGGGACAGGGGACCTCTACGAGCAGTACTTC CASSFGTGDLYEQYF
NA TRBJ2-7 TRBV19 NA TGTGCCAGTAGTATAGACACGGGTCCCTACGAGCAGTACTTC CASSIDTGPYEQYF
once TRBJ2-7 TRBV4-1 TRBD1 TGCGCCAGCAGCAATGGACAGGGGGCCTACGAGCAGTACTTC CASSNGQGAYEQYF